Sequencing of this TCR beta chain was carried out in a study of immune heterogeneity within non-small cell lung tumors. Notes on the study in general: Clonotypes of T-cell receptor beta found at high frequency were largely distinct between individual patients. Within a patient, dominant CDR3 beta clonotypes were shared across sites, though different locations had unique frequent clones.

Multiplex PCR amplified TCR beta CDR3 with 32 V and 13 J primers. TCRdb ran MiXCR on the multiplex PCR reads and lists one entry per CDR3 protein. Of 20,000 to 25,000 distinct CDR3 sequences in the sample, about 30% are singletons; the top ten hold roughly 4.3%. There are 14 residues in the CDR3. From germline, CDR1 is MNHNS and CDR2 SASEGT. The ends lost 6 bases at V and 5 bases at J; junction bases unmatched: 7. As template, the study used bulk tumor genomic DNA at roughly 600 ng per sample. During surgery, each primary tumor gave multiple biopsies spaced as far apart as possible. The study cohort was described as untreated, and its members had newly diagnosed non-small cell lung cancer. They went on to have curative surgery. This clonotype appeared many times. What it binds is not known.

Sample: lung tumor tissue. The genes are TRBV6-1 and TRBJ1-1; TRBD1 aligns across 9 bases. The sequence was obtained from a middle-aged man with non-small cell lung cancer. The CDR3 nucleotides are TGTGCCAGCAGATCACAGGGGGCCCGAACTGAAGCTTTCTTT. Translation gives CASRSQGARTEAFF.